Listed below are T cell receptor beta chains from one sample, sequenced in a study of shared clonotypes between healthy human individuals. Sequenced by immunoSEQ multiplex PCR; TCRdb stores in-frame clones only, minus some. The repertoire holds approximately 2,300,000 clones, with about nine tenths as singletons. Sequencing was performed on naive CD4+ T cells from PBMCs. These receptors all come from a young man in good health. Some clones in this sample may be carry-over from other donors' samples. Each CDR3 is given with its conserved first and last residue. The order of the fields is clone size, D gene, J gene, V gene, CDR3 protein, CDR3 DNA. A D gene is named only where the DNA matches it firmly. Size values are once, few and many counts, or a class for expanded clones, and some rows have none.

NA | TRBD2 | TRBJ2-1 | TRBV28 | CASSLISGVGRAYNEQFF | TGTGCCAGCAGTTTAATATCTGGCGTCGGGAGGGCCTACAATGAGCAGTTCTTC
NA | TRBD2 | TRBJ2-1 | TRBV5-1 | CASSLEATGTSGYYNEQFF | TGCGCCAGCAGCTTGGAGGCGACTGGGACTAGCGGGTACTACAATGAGCAGTTCTTC
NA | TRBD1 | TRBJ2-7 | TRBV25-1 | CASSATGGTLEQYF | TGTGCCAGCAGCGCGACAGGGGGGACGCTCGAGCAGTACTTC
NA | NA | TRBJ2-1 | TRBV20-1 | CSAIGGEQFF | TGCAGTGCTATAGGGGGTGAGCAGTTCTTC
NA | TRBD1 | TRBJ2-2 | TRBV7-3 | CASSLDRVGTGELFF | TGTGCCAGCAGCTTAGACAGGGTGGGCACCGGGGAGCTGTTTTTT
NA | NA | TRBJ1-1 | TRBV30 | CAWSVSWEGRAFF | TGTGCCTGGAGTGTATCTTGGGAGGGAAGAGCTTTCTTT
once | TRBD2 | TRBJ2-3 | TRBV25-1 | CASSESAGGGTDTQYF | TGTGCCAGCAGTGAAAGCGCGGGAGGGGGCACAGATACGCAGTATTTT
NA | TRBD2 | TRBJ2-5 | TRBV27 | CASRTSGETQYF | TGTGCCAGCAGGACTAGCGGAGAGACCCAGTACTTC
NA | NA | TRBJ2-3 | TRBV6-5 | CASSRSPLSTDTQYF | TGTGCCAGCAGCCGAAGTCCCCTTAGCACAGATACGCAGTATTTT
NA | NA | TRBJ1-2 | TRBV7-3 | CASSSQGPRGYTF | TGTGCCAGCAGCTCCCAGGGCCCGCGGGGCTACACCTTC
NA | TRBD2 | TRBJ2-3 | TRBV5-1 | CASTLLADISTDTQYF | TGCGCCAGCACCCTTCTAGCGGATATTAGCACAGATACGCAGTATTTT
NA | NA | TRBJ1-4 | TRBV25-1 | CASSAPGAWEKLFF | TGTGCCAGCAGTGCCCCCGGGGCCTGGGAAAAACTGTTTTTT
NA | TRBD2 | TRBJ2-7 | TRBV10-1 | CASSRTSGSTEQYF | TGCGCCAGCAGCCGGACTAGCGGGAGTACCGAGCAGTACTTC
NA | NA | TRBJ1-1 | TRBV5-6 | CASSIKANTEAFF | TGTGCCAGCAGCATTAAGGCTAACACTGAAGCTTTCTTT
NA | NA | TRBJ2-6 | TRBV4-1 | CASSQVPQRRGANVLTF | TGCGCCAGCAGCCAAGTGCCCCAAAGGAGGGGGGCCAACGTCCTGACTTTC
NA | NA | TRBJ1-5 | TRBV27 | CASRRDGNQPQHF | TGTGCCAGCCGACGGGACGGAAATCAGCCCCAGCATTTT
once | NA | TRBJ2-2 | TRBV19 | CASSIGAANTGELFF | TGTGCCAGTAGTATAGGTGCAGCAAACACCGGGGAGCTGTTTTTT
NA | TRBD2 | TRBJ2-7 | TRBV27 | CASRWASGTGEQYF | TGTGCCAGCAGGTGGGCTAGCGGGACGGGGGAGCAGTACTTC
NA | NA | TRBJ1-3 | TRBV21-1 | CASSNGEGRSGNTIYF | TGTGCCAGCAGCAATGGGGAAGGACGCTCTGGAAACACCATATATTTT
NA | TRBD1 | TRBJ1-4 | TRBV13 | CASSGDRGDEKLFF | TGTGCCAGCAGCGGGGACAGGGGAGATGAAAAACTGTTTTTT
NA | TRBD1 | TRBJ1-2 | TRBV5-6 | CASSSRTGVGYTF | TGTGCCAGCAGCTCCCGGACAGGGGTCGGCTACACCTTC
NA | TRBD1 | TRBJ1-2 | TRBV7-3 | CASSLSGQGVPYTF | TGTGCCAGCAGCTTGTCGGGGCAGGGGGTGCCCTACACCTTC
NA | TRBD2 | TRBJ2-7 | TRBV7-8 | CASSPGGGRFYEQYF | TGTGCCAGCAGCCCGGGCGGGGGGCGCTTCTACGAGCAGTACTTC
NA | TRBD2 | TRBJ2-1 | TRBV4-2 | CASSSTSGSYNEQFF | TGTGCCAGCAGCTCGACTAGCGGATCTTACAATGAGCAGTTCTTC
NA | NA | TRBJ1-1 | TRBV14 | CASSQLGNTEAFF | TGTGCCAGCAGCCAACTGGGAAACACTGAAGCTTTCTTT
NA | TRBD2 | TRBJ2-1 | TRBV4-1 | CASSQVVGGNYNEQFF | TGCGCCAGCAGCCAAGTAGTGGGGGGGAACTACAATGAGCAGTTCTTC
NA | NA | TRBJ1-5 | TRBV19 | CAGGRNSNQPQHF | TGTGCCGGGGGTAGGAATAGCAATCAGCCCCAGCATTTT
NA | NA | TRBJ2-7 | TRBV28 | CASSLTVTLPSEQYF | TGTGCCAGTAGTTTGACAGTTACCTTACCGAGCGAGCAGTACTTC
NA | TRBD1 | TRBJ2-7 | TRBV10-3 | CAITGTGGFGEQYF | TGTGCCATCACCGGGACAGGGGGCTTTGGGGAGCAGTACTTC
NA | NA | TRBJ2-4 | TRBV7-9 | CASSQDSLAKNIQYF | TGTGCCAGCAGCCAGGACAGTTTAGCCAAAAACATTCAGTACTTC
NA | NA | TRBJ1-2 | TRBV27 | CASSHADGVGPIFYGYTF | TGTGCCAGCAGCCACGCGGACGGAGTGGGCCCCATCTTCTATGGCTACACCTTC
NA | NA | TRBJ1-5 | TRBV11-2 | CASSARANQPQHF | TGTGCCAGCAGCGCTCGGGCCAATCAGCCCCAGCATTTT
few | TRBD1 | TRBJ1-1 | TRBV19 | CASKGTGRFMNTEAFF | TGTGCCAGTAAGGGGACAGGGCGTTTCATGAACACTGAAGCTTTCTTT
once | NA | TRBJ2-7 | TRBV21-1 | CASSKEIKVLSSYEQYF | TGTGCCAGCAGCAAAGAGATAAAGGTTTTGAGCTCCTACGAGCAGTACTTC
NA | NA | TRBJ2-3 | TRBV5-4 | CASSLVREGGTDTQYF | TGTGCCAGCAGCTTGGTACGGGAAGGCGGGACAGATACGCAGTATTTT
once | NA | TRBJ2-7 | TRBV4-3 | CASSQGAGYEQYF | TGCGCCAGCAGCCAGGGGGCTGGCTACGAGCAGTACTTC
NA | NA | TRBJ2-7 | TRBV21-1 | CASALTRGDEQYF | TGTGCCAGCGCACTGACTAGGGGGGACGAGCAGTACTTC
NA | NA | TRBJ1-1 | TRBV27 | CASSFWGKGAEAFF | TGTGCCAGCAGTTTCTGGGGTAAGGGGGCTGAAGCTTTCTTT
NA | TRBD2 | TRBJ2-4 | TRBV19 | CASSPGTIIAKNIQYF | TGTGCCAGTAGCCCAGGGACTATTATAGCCAAAAACATTCAGTACTTC
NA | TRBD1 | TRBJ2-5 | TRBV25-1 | CASSIQGAQETQYF | TGTGCCAGCAGTATACAGGGGGCTCAAGAGACCCAGTACTTC
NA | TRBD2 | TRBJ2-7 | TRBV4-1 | CASSQVSLAGGEQYF | TGCGCCAGCAGCCAAGTTTCCCTAGCGGGAGGCGAGCAGTACTTC
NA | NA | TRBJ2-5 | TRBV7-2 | CASSRESGVGETQYF | TGTGCCAGCAGCCGCGAAAGCGGCGTGGGAGAGACCCAGTACTTC
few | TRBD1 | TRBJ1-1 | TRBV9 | CASSVEEGAGAFF | TGTGCCAGCAGCGTAGAGGAGGGGGCAGGAGCTTTCTTT
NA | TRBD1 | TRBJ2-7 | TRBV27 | CASSLSKTGTGFGRSYEQYF | TGTGCCAGCAGTTTATCCAAGACCGGGACAGGGTTCGGAAGGTCCTACGAGCAGTACTTC
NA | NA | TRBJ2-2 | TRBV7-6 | CASSPEGAGGELFF | TGTGCCAGCAGCCCAGAAGGTGCGGGCGGGGAGCTGTTTTTT
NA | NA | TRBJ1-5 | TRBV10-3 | CAISESPNQPQHF | TGTGCCATCAGTGAGTCTCCGAATCAGCCCCAGCATTTT
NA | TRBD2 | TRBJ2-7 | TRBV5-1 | CASSRVILAGPLPSYEQYF | TGCGCCAGCAGCCGGGTCATACTAGCGGGGCCCTTACCTTCCTACGAGCAGTACTTC
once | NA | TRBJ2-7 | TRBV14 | CASSPRAYEQYF | TGTGCCAGCAGCCCTAGGGCCTACGAGCAGTACTTC
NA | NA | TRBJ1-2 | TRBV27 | CASSVRANYGYTF | TGTGCCAGCAGTGTCCGAGCTAACTATGGCTACACCTTC
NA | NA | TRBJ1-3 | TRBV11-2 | CASSPLTGAGNTIYF | TGTGCCAGCAGCCCATTGACAGGAGCTGGAAACACCATATATTTT
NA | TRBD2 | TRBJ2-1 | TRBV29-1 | CSVDVASGRSSNEQFF | TGCAGCGTTGATGTCGCTAGCGGGAGATCGAGCAATGAGCAGTTCTTC
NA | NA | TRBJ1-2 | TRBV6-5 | CAATGPTGRGYTF | TGTGCCGCCACCGGACCCACCGGGAGGGGCTACACCTTC
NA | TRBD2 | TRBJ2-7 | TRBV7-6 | CASSHRLAGVYEQYF | TGTGCCAGCAGCCATAGACTAGCGGGAGTATACGAGCAGTACTTC
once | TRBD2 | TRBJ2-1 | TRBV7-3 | CASSLTPSGSIDEQFF | TGTGCCAGCAGCCTCACCCCTAGCGGGAGTATCGATGAGCAGTTCTTC
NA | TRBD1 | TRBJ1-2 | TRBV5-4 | CASSSRDRGPGYTF | TGTGCCAGCAGCTCCCGGGACAGGGGGCCTGGCTACACCTTC